The sequence of this T cell receptor (beta chain) was determined in a study of spatial heterogeneity in lung cancer. Across the study: Detected beta-chain sequences consistently exceeded alpha-chain sequences. Regarding the study as a whole: Blood contained ubiquitous expanded tumor TCRs more at resection than at follow-up.

TCRdb used MiXCR to reprocess the 5' RACE reads, holding one entry per CDR3 protein. This sample carries about 10,000 distinct CDR3 sequences, about 5% of them seen once, and the ten largest clones take roughly 27%. CDR1 is MNHEY and CDR2 is SVGAGI in the germline V gene. The CDR3 is 14 amino acids. Trimming removed 6 bases from V and 6 bases from J, with 16 bases in between. This clonotype was observed a handful of times. Antigen unknown. Described time point: sample taken at primary tumor resection. Extraction of whole RNA from tumor, nontumor lung or frozen PBMC preceded unsorted sequencing. The donors were about 72 patients with non-small cell lung cancer that was early-stage and untreated.

The TCR sequence derives from a male donor with early-stage non-small cell lung cancer. The V call is TRBV6-5, the J call TRBJ2-3; D remains ambiguous. The sample consisted of PBMCs, taken at surgery. CDR3 residues: CASRPQGLLDTQYF. For the CDR3, the DNA is TGTGCCAGCAGGCCCCAAGGGTTACTGGATACGCAGTATTTT.